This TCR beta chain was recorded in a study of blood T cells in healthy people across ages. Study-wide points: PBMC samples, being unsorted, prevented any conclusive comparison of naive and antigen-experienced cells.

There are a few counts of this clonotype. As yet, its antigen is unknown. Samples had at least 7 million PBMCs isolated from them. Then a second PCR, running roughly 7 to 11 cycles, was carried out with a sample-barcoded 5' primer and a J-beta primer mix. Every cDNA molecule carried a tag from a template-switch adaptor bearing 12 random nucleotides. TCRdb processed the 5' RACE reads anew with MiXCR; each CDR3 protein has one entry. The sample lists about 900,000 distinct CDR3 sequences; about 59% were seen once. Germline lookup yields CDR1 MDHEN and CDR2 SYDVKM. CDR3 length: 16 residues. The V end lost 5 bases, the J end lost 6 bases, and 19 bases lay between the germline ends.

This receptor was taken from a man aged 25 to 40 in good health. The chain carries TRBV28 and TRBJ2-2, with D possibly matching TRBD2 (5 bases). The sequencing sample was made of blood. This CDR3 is CASSVTGYGWSGELFF. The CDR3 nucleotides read TGTGCCAGCAGTGTTACGGGGTATGGGTGGTCCGGGGAGCTGTTTTTT.